This is a list of T cell receptor beta chains from one sample in a study of T cell responses to AZD1222 COVID-19 vaccine. Assay used: immunoSEQ multiplex PCR; TCRdb lists only in-frame clones, some missing. The sample lists 140,000 to 150,000 clones; roughly 92% were seen once. The starting material was peripheral blood, obtained on day 0 of AZD1222 vaccination. These receptors all stem from an adult in good health. The CDR3 runs from the conserved cysteine through the conserved F or W. The D gene is left open where the match is weak. Not every row has a clone size; where given, it reads once, few, many or a size class.

clone size | J gene | V gene | D gene | CDR3 DNA | CDR3 protein
- | TRBJ2-4 | TRBV6-1 | TRBD2 | TGTGCCAGCAGTGAACTTAGCGGGAGCGTAAACATTCAGTACTTC | CASSELSGSVNIQYF
- | TRBJ2-3 | TRBV4-2 | TRBD1 | TGTGCCAGCAGCCTCCGGGACAGGGGGACAGATACGCAGTATTTT | CASSLRDRGTDTQYF
- | TRBJ1-2 | TRBV9 | - | TGTGCCAGCAGCGTATTTGACTCGCTATATGGCTACACCTTC | CASSVFDSLYGYTF
- | TRBJ2-2 | TRBV6-5 | - | TGTGCCAGCAGTTACAGGGGGTCCCACACCGGGGAGCTGTTTTTT | CASSYRGSHTGELFF
- | TRBJ1-2 | TRBV7-9 | - | TGTGCCAGCAGCCCCCAACCCGGGATAGGGTATGGCTACACCTTC | CASSPQPGIGYGYTF
- | TRBJ1-2 | TRBV10-2 | - | TGCGCCAGCAGTGAATCAGGGTCGGGTGGCTACACCTTC | CASSESGSGGYTF
- | TRBJ2-7 | TRBV20-1 | - | TGCAGTGCTAGTCCCGACTTCTCCTACGAGCAGTACTTC | CSASPDFSYEQYF
once | TRBJ2-1 | TRBV5-4 | - | TGTGCCAGCAGCTTAGTGGTCGATGAGCAGTTCTTC | CASSLVVDEQFF
few | TRBJ2-7 | TRBV15 | - | TGTGCCACCAGACTGATCGGGGGAGACGAGCAGTACTTC | CATRLIGGDEQYF
- | TRBJ1-1 | TRBV27 | TRBD1 | TGTGCCAGCAGTTGGGTCGGGACAGCAAACACTGAAGCTTTCTTT | CASSWVGTANTEAFF
- | TRBJ2-7 | TRBV19 | TRBD2 | TGTGCCAGTAGTATTGGACTAGCGCGGGAGCAGTACTTC | CASSIGLAREQYF
- | TRBJ2-7 | TRBV12-3/TRBV12-4 | - | TGTGCCAGCAGTGAGGGCAACGCCTCCGAGCAGTACTTC | CASSEGNASEQYF
- | TRBJ2-3 | TRBV9 | - | TGTGCCAGCAGCCCCACCCACAGCGGCCGCACAGATACGCAGTATTTT | CASSPTHSGRTDTQYF
once | TRBJ1-5 | TRBV19 | TRBD1 | TGTGCCAGTAGTCCCTATCCCGGGACAGGGAATCAGCCCCAGCATTTT | CASSPYPGTGNQPQHF
- | TRBJ1-2 | TRBV28 | - | TGTGCCAGCACCCCGGCGCAGCCTGCCTATGGCTACACCTTC | CASTPAQPAYGYTF
- | TRBJ2-2 | TRBV11-3 | - | TGTGCCAGCAGCCGACAGAGGACCGGGGAGCTGTTTTTT | CASSRQRTGELFF
- | TRBJ1-2 | TRBV6-5 | - | TGTGCCAGCACCCGGGGCTATGGCTACACCTTC | CASTRGYGYTF
- | TRBJ1-2 | TRBV28 | - | TGTGCCAGCAGTCCAGGAGGGGCCAGGGTAGACTATGGCTACACCTTC | CASSPGGARVDYGYTF
- | TRBJ2-7 | TRBV27 | - | TGTGCCAGCAGGCGGACAGCTTCCTACGAGCAGTACTTC | CASRRTASYEQYF
- | TRBJ2-7 | TRBV2 | TRBD2 | TGTGCCAGCAGTGAAAAGGGCGGGAGCTCCTACGAGCAGTACTTC | CASSEKGGSSYEQYF
- | TRBJ2-7 | TRBV2 | - | TGTGCCAGCAGTTCTAAGCAGTACTTC | CASSSKQYF
once | TRBJ2-3 | TRBV7-2 | TRBD1 | TGTGCCAGCAGCCAGGACAGGGGCACAGATACGCAGTATTTT | CASSQDRGTDTQYF
- | TRBJ2-3 | TRBV5-5 | - | TGTGCCAGCAGCCTAACAGGTACGGGGGATACGCAGTATTTT | CASSLTGTGDTQYF
- | TRBJ1-4 | TRBV5-4 | - | TGTGCCAGCAGCTTGGCCCGGGGGACATCTGTTAATGAAAAACTGTTTTTT | CASSLARGTSVNEKLFF
- | TRBJ2-1 | TRBV13 | - | TGTGCCAGCAGCGCCCGATACAATGAGCAGTTCTTC | CASSARYNEQFF
once | TRBJ1-1 | TRBV30 | - | TGTGCCTGGAGTGTACGGGGGGGTTATGCCGAAGCTTTCTTT | CAWSVRGGYAEAFF
- | TRBJ1-4 | TRBV9 | TRBD1 | TGTGCCAGCAGCGTGGCGACAGGGGGCTTGGAAAAACTGTTTTTT | CASSVATGGLEKLFF
- | TRBJ2-1 | TRBV7-9 | TRBD2 | TGTGCCAGCAGCGCACCAGCACGGGAGGATTTACATGAGCAGTTCTTC | CASSAPAREDLHEQFF
once | TRBJ2-7 | TRBV2 | TRBD2 | TGTGCCAGCAGTCCCATAACTAGCGGGACCTACGAGCAGTACTTC | CASSPITSGTYEQYF
once | TRBJ2-3 | TRBV9 | - | TGTGCCAGCAGCGTAGGGACACTAAATCCCAATACGCAGTATTTT | CASSVGTLNPNTQYF
- | TRBJ1-1 | TRBV28 | - | TGTGCCAGTTTGGCCATAGGAAACACTGAAGCTTTCTTT | CASLAIGNTEAFF
once | TRBJ2-1 | TRBV5-1 | TRBD2 | TGCGCCAGCAGCTTGTCGGGGATAACTAGCGGGAGGGTCGGTTACAATGAGCAGTTCTTC | CASSLSGITSGRVGYNEQFF
- | TRBJ1-2 | TRBV28 | TRBD1 | TGTGCCTCAGGGGGTGGGGGTCAAAACTATGGCTACACCTTC | CASGGGGQNYGYTF